These T cell receptor beta chains were read from a single sample in a study of Ad26.COV2.S vaccination and SARS-CoV-2 variants. Repertoires were generated with immunoSEQ multiplex PCR, while TCRdb's copy carries only in-frame clones and drops some. The sample holds about 480,000 clones, around 90% seen once. The sample in question was peripheral blood, obtained in a trial of Ad26.COV2.S vaccine versus placebo. All receptors derive from a person between 18 and 65 years old who received the Ad26.COV2.S COVID-19 vaccine or a placebo. CDR3s leave out the opening cysteine and the closing phenylalanine or tryptophan. Fields, in order: D gene, V gene, J gene, CDR3 protein. D genes are given only for firm matches.

>.|TRBV27|TRBJ2-1
ASSFKAFGSYNEQF
>.|TRBV6-1|TRBJ1-5
ASSDMGGSNQPQH
>.|TRBV19|TRBJ1-4
ASSILAGKLF
>.|TRBV3-1/TRBV3-2|TRBJ1-1
ASSPIRAGNTEAF
>.|TRBV19|TRBJ2-3
ASSIGAPSTDTQY
>.|TRBV6-2/TRBV6-3|TRBJ2-2
ASSWTRGELF
>.|TRBV30|TRBJ2-1
ACATANEQF
>.|TRBV4-2|TRBJ1-3
ASSQASGVGNTIY
>.|TRBV2|TRBJ1-5
ASSRDIGHQPQH
>.|TRBV13|TRBJ2-7
ASSSGGGWAHEQY
>.|TRBV27|TRBJ1-1
ASREGRDTEAF
>.|TRBV21-1|TRBJ1-1
ASSNNPGIMNTEAF
>.|TRBV9|TRBJ2-2
ASSPGPNTGELF
>TRBD1|TRBV3-1/TRBV3-2|TRBJ2-7
ASSPQSGNRGHEQY
>.|TRBV6-1|TRBJ2-5
ASSEITGAQETQY
>TRBD2|TRBV6-2/TRBV6-3|TRBJ2-1
ASSLTNSGYAYNEQF
>.|TRBV13|TRBJ2-1
ASSLGASSYNEQF
>.|TRBV30|TRBJ2-5
AWSKAGETQY
>.|TRBV24-1|TRBJ1-2
ATSSSRGYGYT
>TRBD2|TRBV7-2|TRBJ2-2
ASSPGLAGNTGELF
>TRBD2|TRBV7-9|TRBJ2-7
ASSTSGKLTSEQY
>.|TRBV24-1|TRBJ2-2
AIGLGGANTGELF
>.|TRBV28|TRBJ1-5
ASNLGIQWGQPQH
>.|TRBV6-5|TRBJ1-2
ASGRGANYGYT
>.|TRBV6-5|TRBJ2-1
ASSSPGVPIEQF
>.|TRBV5-4|TRBJ1-2
ASSFGQDYGYT
>.|TRBV11-3|TRBJ2-1
ASSLGRVNEQF
>.|TRBV7-3|TRBJ2-4
ASSPGRSKNIQY
>.|TRBV19|TRBJ2-3
ASSIGTTSDTQY
>.|TRBV3-1/TRBV3-2|TRBJ1-3
ASSQGLASAGNTIY
>TRBD1|TRBV7-9|TRBJ1-1
ASSLTGGDTEAF
>.|TRBV14|TRBJ2-7
ASSPRPGAGSYEQY
>TRBD1|TRBV6-5|TRBJ1-5
ASSYDRVQPQH
>TRBD1|TRBV5-6|TRBJ2-7
ASSPGQESSYEQY
>TRBD1|TRBV11-2|TRBJ2-5
ASGIQGLGTQY
>TRBD1|TRBV7-6|TRBJ1-2
ASSLFGQAGSGGYT
>.|TRBV6-5|TRBJ1-1
ASSYGGAEAF
>.|TRBV7-9|TRBJ1-2
ASSRDRGYT
>.|TRBV12-3/TRBV12-4|TRBJ2-7
ASGGGTLYEQY
>.|TRBV9|TRBJ1-1
ASSVTSEITGNTEAF
>.|TRBV29-1|TRBJ2-7
SVADTTYEQY
>.|TRBV30|TRBJ2-3
AWRNDITDTQY
>TRBD2|TRBV4-3|TRBJ2-3
ASSQVGVSGSTDTQY
>.|TRBV5-1|TRBJ1-2
ASSFERVGVDGYT
>TRBD2|TRBV28|TRBJ2-7
ASSPEAGGSYEQY
>.|TRBV6-2/TRBV6-3|TRBJ1-1
ASSSERTEAF
>.|TRBV20-1|TRBJ1-2
SAREVGYT
>TRBD1|TRBV9|TRBJ1-2
ASSVALDRGGAFYGYT
>.|TRBV6-1|TRBJ2-1
ASSEVLRASSYNEQF
>.|TRBV5-5|TRBJ2-7
ARSPRGGAGEQY
>.|TRBV4-2|TRBJ1-4
ASSQAPPGTNEKLF
>TRBD2|TRBV6-5|TRBJ2-1
ASRTSVYNEQF
>.|TRBV5-6|TRBJ2-7
ASSLGAEPWQY
>TRBD1|TRBV28|TRBJ1-2
ASSLLAGGQGYT
>.|TRBV11-2|TRBJ2-5
ASSLGTGGETQY
>.|TRBV5-5|TRBJ2-1
ASSLTSNYNEQF
>.|TRBV2|TRBJ1-5
ASSVGISNQPQH